Following are 19 T cell receptor beta chains from one sample sequenced in a study of shared clonotypes between healthy human individuals. Sequenced by immunoSEQ multiplex PCR; TCRdb stores in-frame clones only, minus some. The table shows approximately 2,000,000 clones, with 80% to 95% occurring only once. Sample: naive CD4+ T cells from PBMCs. The subset was: CD45RA+ positively selected. Source of these receptors: a man younger than 35 in good health. Some clones in this sample may be carry-over from other donors' samples.

The chain employs TRBV18 and TRBJ2-7; D is uncertain. With 2 bases removed from V and 0 bases from J, the gap between germline ends came to 5 bases. Looked up from germline, CDR1 is KGHSH and CDR2 is LQKENI. The CDR3 consists of 13 residues. CDR3 sequence (DNA): TGTGCCAGCTCACCAATAGTCTCCTACGAGCAGTACTTC. It is translated as CASSPIVSYEQYF. Full variable domain (missing parts from reference TRBV18 and TRBJ2-7): NAGVMQNPRHLVRRRGQEARLRCSPMKGHSHVYWYRQLPEEGLKFMVYLQKENIIDESGMPKERFSAEFPKEGPSILRIQQVVRGDSAAYFCASSPIVSYEQYFGPGTRLTVT.

The chain joins TRBV25-1 to TRBJ1-6; D unresolved. Trimming took off 10 bases at V and 0 bases at J, with 10 bases between the two ends. Germline CDR1 and CDR2: MGHDK and SYGVNS. The CDR3 consists of 14 residues. This CDR3 reads CATSLGSYNSPLHF. CDR3 nucleotides: TGTGCCACCTCATTGGGCTCCTATAATTCACCCCTCCACTTT. Complete variable domain (other parts from reference TRBV25-1 and TRBJ1-6): EADIYQTPRYLVIGTGKKITLECSQTMGHDKMYWYQQDPGMELHLIHYSYGVNSTEKGDLSSESTVSRIRTEHFPLTLESARPSHTSQYLCATSLGSYNSPLHFGNGTRLTVT.

The rearrangement joins TRBV5-1 to TRBJ2-7, with 8 nucleotides matching TRBD1. V was clipped by 3 bases and J by 7 bases; unmatched bases: 9. The CDR3 has 14 amino acids. CDR1 and CDR2 from the germline V gene are SGHRS and YFSETQ. CDR3 amino acids: CASSSQGATLEQYF. DNA of the CDR3: TGCGCCAGCAGCTCGCAGGGGGCGACCTTGGAGCAGTACTTC.

The V call is TRBV30, the J call TRBJ1-6; D might be TRBD1 (5 bases). Trimming took off 5 bases at V and 0 bases at J, with 14 bases between the two ends. This CDR3 is built from 16 residues. Germline V gene data show CDR1 as GTSNPN and CDR2 as SVGIG (reference sequence). This chain's CDR3 is CAWGLGTSSYNSPLHF. The CDR3 region has the DNA TGTGCCTGGGGGCTGGGGACGAGCTCCTATAATTCACCCCTCCACTTT.

The CDR3 DNA is TGTGCCAGCTCACCTTACCGGGAACTCCAAGAGACCCAGTACTTC. Its protein product is CASSPYRELQETQYF. This chain connects TRBV18 to TRBJ2-5; tentative D call: TRBD2 (5 bases). Trimming removed 3 bases at V and 1 base at J, with 12 bases between. Per the germline V gene, CDR1 is KGHSH and CDR2 is LQKENI. This CDR3 is 15 amino acids long.

The J gene is TRBJ1-2, the V gene TRBV15; no clear D. The CDR3 runs 14 residues. The germline V and J ends were trimmed by 0 bases and 7 bases, with 12 bases remaining between them. The germline V gene encodes CDR1 LNHNV and CDR2 YYDKDF (reference sequence). In DNA, the CDR3 is TGTGCCACCAGCAGAGAGGTCGGGATATTTGGCTACACCTTC. Amino acid sequence: CATSREVGIFGYTF.

The J gene is TRBJ2-7, the V gene TRBV4-2, with D possibly TRBD2 on 6 matching bases. Germline CDR1 is LGHNA and CDR2 is YNFKEQ. The length of the CDR3 is 16 residues. V dropped 4 bases and J dropped 0 bases, with 16 bases sitting between them. The CDR3 here is CASSPHAGMNSYEQYF. CDR3 in DNA: TGTGCCAGCAGCCCCCATGCGGGAATGAACTCCTACGAGCAGTACTTC.

This clone was seen more than once but under ten times. J is TRBJ1-5 and V is TRBV27; D perhaps matches TRBD1 (5 bases). The CDR3 runs 13 residues. V was shortened by 8 bases and J by 3 bases, with 11 bases between the two germline ends. The germline CDR1 and CDR2 sequences are MNHEY and SMNVEV (reference sequence). The CDR3 bases are TGTGCCAGCGCGGGACTTTCCAATCAGCCCCAGCATTTT. Translation: CASAGLSNQPQHF.

V is TRBV4-2 and J is TRBJ2-2; D may be TRBD2 (7 bases). Germline CDR1 LGHNA, CDR2 YNFKEQ. The length of the CDR3 is 20 residues. Trimming removed 0 bases at V and 0 bases at J, with 20 bases between. The CDR3 loop reads CASSQDFAPWGGANTGELFF. The CDR3 DNA follows: TGTGCCAGCAGCCAAGATTTTGCCCCCTGGGGGGGCGCGAACACCGGGGAGCTGTTTTTT.

The chain has TRBV5-1 and TRBJ1-1; D possibly corresponds to TRBD1 (6 bases). V shed 1 base and J shed 0 bases, with 13 bases lying between them. The CDR3 spans 16 residues. From germline, CDR1 is SGHRS and CDR2 YFSETQ. The CDR3 here is CASSLIVGQLNTEAFF. CDR3 coding DNA: TGCGCCAGCAGCTTGATTGTCGGACAGTTGAACACTGAAGCTTTCTTT.

The chain recombines TRBV27 with TRBJ1-1; 10 bases fit TRBD1. The CDR3 extends over 15 amino acids. CDR1 and CDR2 (germline): MNHEY, SMNVEV (reference sequence). The ends lost 5 bases at V and 6 bases at J; junction bases unmatched: 9. CDR3 nucleotide sequence: TGTGCCAGCAGTCCCGGGACAGGGGTGATGGCTGAAGCTTTCTTT. Residues: CASSPGTGVMAEAFF.

The chain carries TRBV9 and TRBJ2-5; D gene ambiguous. Germline lookup yields CDR1 SGDLS and CDR2 YYNGEE. Trimming took 0 bases from V and 5 from J, leaving 17 bases between them. This CDR3 region has 16 residues. The CDR3 DNA follows: TGTGCCAGCAGCGTAGGTTCAAGGGCGGCGTGGGAGACCCAGTACTTC. Its translation is CASSVGSRAAWETQYF.

The chain is built from TRBV19 and TRBJ2-4, with 7 positions matching TRBD1. Germline V gene lookup returns CDR1 LNHDA and CDR2 SQIVND (reference sequence). Germline trimming cut 11 bases from V and 9 bases from J; bases unmatched to any gene: 22. The CDR3 runs 16 residues. CDR3 in DNA: TGTGCCGCACGCGGGCGGGCGGCCTCAGGGGGAAGCATTCAGTACTTC. Translated, it gives CAARGRAASGGSIQYF.

This rearrangement joins TRBV7-9 to TRBJ2-1; TRBD2 aligns across 11 bases. Trimming at V came to 5 bases and at J to 6 bases, leaving 9 bases not matched to a gene. The CDR3 is 16 amino acids. CDR1 SEHNR and CDR2 FQNEAQ come from the germline V gene (reference sequence). The CDR3, as DNA: TGTGCCAGCAGCATGTTAGCGGGAGGGGCTCTCAATGAGCAGTTCTTC. Protein: CASSMLAGGALNEQFF.

V is TRBV7-9 and J is TRBJ1-1, with unresolved D. Trimming shortened V by 5 bases and J by 2 bases, and 15 bases separated the two germline ends. CDR1 and CDR2 from the germline V gene are SEHNR and FQNEAQ (reference sequence). The length of the CDR3 is 15 residues. The CDR3, as DNA: TGTGCCAGCAGCGCCCCGCAGGTTATTAACACTGAAGCTTTCTTT. As protein: CASSAPQVINTEAFF.

The chain has TRBV9 and TRBJ2-7; tentative D call: TRBD1 (6 bases). The CDR3 runs 14 residues. CDR1 and CDR2 (germline): SGDLS, YYNGEE. Trimming shortened V by 3 bases and J by 4 bases, and 14 bases separated the two germline ends. The CDR3 region has the DNA TGTGCCAGCAGCGCCCGGGTCAGGGGTTACGAGCAGTACTTC. Its protein is CASSARVRGYEQYF.

The chain employs TRBV5-1 and TRBJ2-5; D is undetermined. This CDR3 comprises 15 residues. Trimming removed 5 bases from V and 1 base from J, with 15 bases in between. Germline V CDR1 and CDR2: SGHRS, YFSETQ. CDR3 amino acids: CASRLQQGSQETQYF. CDR3 DNA sequence: TGCGCCAGCAGACTCCAGCAAGGTTCCCAAGAGACCCAGTACTTC.

The chain is built from TRBV5-4 and TRBJ1-2; possible D gene TRBD1, 6 bases. Trimming left V 2 bases short and J 4 bases short, with 15 bases between. The V gene's germline CDR1 is SGHNT and CDR2 YYREEE (reference sequence). The CDR3 has 15 amino acids. CDR3 DNA sequence: TGTGCCAGCAGCTTATCGACAGGCCCAACCTATGGCTACACCTTC. Its protein is CASSLSTGPTYGYTF.

This chain uses TRBV19 with TRBJ2-7, with 8 bases lining up with TRBD1. CDR1 LNHDA and CDR2 SQIVND come from the germline V gene (reference sequence). CDR3 length equals 14 residues. The trim removed 4 bases at V and 5 bases at J, leaving 7 bases unmatched. The CDR3 bases are TGTGCCAGTAGTAGATGGACAGGGATGAACGAGCAGTACTTC. It is translated as CASSRWTGMNEQYF. The full variable domain, its missing parts supplied by reference TRBV19 and TRBJ2-7, is DGGITQSPKYLFRKEGQNVTLSCEQNLNHDAMYWYRQDPGQGLRLIYYSQIVNDFQKGDIAEGYSVSREKKESFPLTVTSAQKNPTAFYLCASSRWTGMNEQYFGPGTRLTVT.